This T cell receptor beta chain was profiled in a study of T cell responses to AZD1222 COVID-19 vaccine (dated by TCRdb to the early 2020s). Regarding the research as a whole: AZD1222 recipients whose second dose came at about 4 weeks and those whose second dose came at about 12 weeks were combined into one group, since spike-specific TCR depth and breadth did not differ between the two schedules. TCR sequencing covered 230 to 250 trial participants: 200 to 220 given two doses of AZD1222 and some 25 given two doses of MenACWY control vaccine. Enrollment into the trials was organized by age into subgroups of 18-55, 56-69 and 70-plus years, and those subgroups contained approximately 150, 30 and 60 TCR-sequenced participants, respectively.

Turning to this clone: Which antigen it targets is not known. The record has no base qualities; no much larger clone is one base away.

Cut back by 0 bases and 4 bases, the V and J ends lie 11 bases apart. Spanning cysteine to phenylalanine, the CDR3 consists of 15 amino acids. Of the read, only the CDR3 DNA is kept; its 45 bases are in frame from base 1. CDR1 and CDR2 are drawn from the germline V gene: SGHRS, YFSETQ. The CDR3 regions of human TCRbeta chains were analyzed by immunosequencing. Per the original workflow: TCRs in the repertoires were matched against a reference library of SARS-CoV-2-specific TCRs that had been generated with the MIRA antigen-specificity platform. Breadth was defined as the fraction of unique TCRs that were SARS-CoV-2-associated, and depth was defined as the fraction of total T cells that were SARS-CoV-2-associated. Each spike-specific TCR was assigned to its reactive spike region and to a CD4 or CD8 class using the MIRA data. Log10-transformed breadth and depth values were compared by one-way ANOVA with Sidak's multiple comparisons tests. Not all clones reach the TCRdb copy of this immuneACCESS table, which keeps in-frame sequences only. Checked studies attribute under half of the gap to unresolved V genes and leave the rest unexplained. That table gives V, J and clone size, and the DNA gave D and trimming. A total of under 200,000 clones appear in this sample, around 90% of them only once. The top ten hold more than 0.75% of the sample.

Read against the paper, the sample's time point label means: baseline before first vaccination. Vaccinee samples came from UK trials COV001 and COV002, including a single-blind randomized controlled phase 2/3 trial of AZD1222 (ChAdOx1 nCoV-19) in healthy adults. For TCRbeta chain sequencing, PBMC samples were collected from trial participants at day 0 and at day 28 after the second dose. On the study overall, not on this receptor specifically: Because no day 14 peak-response samples were available, the repertoires could be characterized only after the peak T cell response. In the small 56-69-year group, the increase in depth fell short of significance, most likely because of low power. Conclusions about previously exposed vaccinees are limited because only six or seven AZD1222 recipients were SARS-CoV-2 seropositive at baseline. Epitopes outside the regions mutated in the B.1.351 and B.1.1.7 variants were reportedly recognized by nearly half of the unique spike-specific TCRs. Vaccine-associated CD4 TCRs spanned the whole spike protein, with dominant responses in regions 160-218 and 743-854. Participants were mostly white British and included more females than males, and it was suggested by the authors that clonal diversity may have been underestimated. After two AZD1222 doses, spike-specific TCR breadth and depth were significantly higher than at day 0 and than in MenACWY recipients.

The TCR originated in an adult in good health. The rearranged chain carries TRBV5-1 and TRBJ2-1; 6 matching bases give a weak D call of TRBD1. Sequenced here: peripheral blood, sampled on day 0 of AZD1222 vaccination. This receptor carries the CDR3 CASSLEQGPYNEQFF. The DNA reads TGCGCCAGCAGCTTGGAACAGGGACCTTACAATGAGCAGTTCTTC.